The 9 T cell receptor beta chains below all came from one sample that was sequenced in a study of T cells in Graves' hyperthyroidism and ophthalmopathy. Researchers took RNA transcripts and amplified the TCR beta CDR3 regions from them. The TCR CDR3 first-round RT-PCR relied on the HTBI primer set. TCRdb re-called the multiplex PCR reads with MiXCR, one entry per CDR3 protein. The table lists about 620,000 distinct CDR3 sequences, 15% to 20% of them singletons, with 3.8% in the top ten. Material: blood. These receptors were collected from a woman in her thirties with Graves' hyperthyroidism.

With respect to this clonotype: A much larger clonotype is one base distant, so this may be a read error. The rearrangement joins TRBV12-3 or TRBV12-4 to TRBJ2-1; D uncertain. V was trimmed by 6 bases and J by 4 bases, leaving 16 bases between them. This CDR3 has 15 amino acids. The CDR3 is CASSPDPSRYNEQFF. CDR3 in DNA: TGTGCCAGCAGCCCCGACCCATCCAGGTACAATGAGCAGTTCTTC.

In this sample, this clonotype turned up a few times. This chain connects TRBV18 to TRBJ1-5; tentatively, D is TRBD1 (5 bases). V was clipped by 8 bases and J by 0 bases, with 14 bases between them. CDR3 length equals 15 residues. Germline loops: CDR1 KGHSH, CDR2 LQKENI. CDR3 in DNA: TGTGCCAGCCGGGCCCGACAGAATAGCAATCAGCCCCAGCATTTT. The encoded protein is CASRARQNSNQPQHF.

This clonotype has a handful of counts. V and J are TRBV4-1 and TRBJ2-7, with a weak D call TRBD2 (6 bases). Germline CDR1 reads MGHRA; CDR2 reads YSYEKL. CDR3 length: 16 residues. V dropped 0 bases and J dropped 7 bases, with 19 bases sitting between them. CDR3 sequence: CASSQDNSAGLLEQYF. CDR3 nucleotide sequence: TGCGCCAGCAGCCAAGATAACTCGGCGGGGCTGCTGGAGCAGTACTTC.

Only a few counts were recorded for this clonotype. In DNA form, the CDR3 reads TGTGCCAGTAGTCCTGTTGGAGGCCTAGCCTATGGCTACACCTTC. This sequence encodes CASSPVGGLAYGYTF. This rearrangement joins TRBV19 to TRBJ1-2; no reliable D call. The CDR3 loop spans 15 amino acids. V dropped 5 bases and J dropped 4 bases, with 17 bases sitting between them. Germline V lookup: CDR1 LNHDA, CDR2 SQIVND (reference sequence).

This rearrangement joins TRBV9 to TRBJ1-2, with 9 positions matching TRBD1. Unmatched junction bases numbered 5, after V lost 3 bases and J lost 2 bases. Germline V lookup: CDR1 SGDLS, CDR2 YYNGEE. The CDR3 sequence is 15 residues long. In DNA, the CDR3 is TGTGCCAGCAGCGGCCGGGACAGGGACAACTATGGCTACACCTTC. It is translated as CASSGRDRDNYGYTF. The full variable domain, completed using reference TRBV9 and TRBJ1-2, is DSGVTQTPKHLITATGQRVTLRCSPRSGDLSVYWYQQSLDQGLQFLIQYYNGEERAKGNILERFSAQQFPDLHSELNLSSLELGDSALYFCASSGRDRDNYGYTFGSGTRLTVV.

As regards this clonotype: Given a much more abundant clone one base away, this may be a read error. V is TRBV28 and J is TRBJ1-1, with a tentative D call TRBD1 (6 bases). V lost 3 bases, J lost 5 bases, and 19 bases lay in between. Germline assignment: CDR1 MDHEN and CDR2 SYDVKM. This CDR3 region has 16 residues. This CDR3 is CASSFWVQIQGTEAFF. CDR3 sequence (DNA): TGTGCCAGCAGTTTCTGGGTGCAAATCCAGGGGACTGAAGCTTTCTTT.

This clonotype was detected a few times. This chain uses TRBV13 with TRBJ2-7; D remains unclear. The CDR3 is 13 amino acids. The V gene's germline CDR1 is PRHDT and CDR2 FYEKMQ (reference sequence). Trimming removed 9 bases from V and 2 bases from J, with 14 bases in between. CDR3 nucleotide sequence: TGTGCCAGTAGTATAGTACTAACCTACGAGCAGTACTTC. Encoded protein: CASSIVLTYEQYF.

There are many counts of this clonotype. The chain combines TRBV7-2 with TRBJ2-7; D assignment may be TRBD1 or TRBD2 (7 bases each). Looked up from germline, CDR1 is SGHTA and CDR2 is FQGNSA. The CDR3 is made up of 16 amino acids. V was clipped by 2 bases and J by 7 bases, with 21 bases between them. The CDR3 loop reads CASSLMGQGGAREQYF. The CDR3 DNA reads TGTGCCAGCAGCTTAATGGGTCAGGGGGGGGCTAGAGAGCAGTACTTC. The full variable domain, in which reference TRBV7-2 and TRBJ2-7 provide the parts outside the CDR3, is GAGVSQSPSNKVTEKGKDVELRCDPISGHTALYWYRQSLGQGLEFLIYFQGNSAPDKSGLPSDRFSAERTGGSVSTLTIQRTQQEDSAVYLCASSLMGQGGAREQYFGPGTRLTVT.

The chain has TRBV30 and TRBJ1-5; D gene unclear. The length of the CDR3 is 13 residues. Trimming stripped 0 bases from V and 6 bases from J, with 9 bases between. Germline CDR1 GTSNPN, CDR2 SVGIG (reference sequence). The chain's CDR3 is CAWSVQSGQPQHF. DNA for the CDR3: TGTGCCTGGAGTGTACAGTCCGGTCAGCCCCAGCATTTT.